A single T cell receptor beta chain is shown here with its context. This CDR3 is built from 15 residues. V dropped 1 base and J dropped 2; count of bases not matched to a gene: 6. CDR1 is SQVTM and CDR2 is ANQGSEA in the germline V gene. This table comes from immunoSEQ multiplex PCR, and its TCRdb copy is limited to in-frame clones, with some not included. The sample includes 130,000 to 150,000 clones, roughly nine tenths of them seen just once. These data come from a study of cytomegalovirus exposure and HLA in healthy donors. This sequence was found in a woman between 18 and 29 years old in good health and CMV-seropositive. The chain employs TRBV29-1 and TRBJ2-3; TRBD2 matches 7 bases. The sample taken for sequencing was PBMCs. CDR3 amino acids: CSVEGERGDTDTQYF. The CDR3, as DNA: TGCAGCGTTGAAGGGGAGCGGGGAGACACAGATACGCAGTATTTT.